These T cell receptor beta chains were read from a single sample in a study of PD-L1 blockade in urothelial cancer. TCRdb's copy holds only in-frame clones and misses some; the assay was immunoSEQ multiplex PCR. The table lists 38,000 or so clones, around 88% of them singletons, with about 17% in the top ten. The sequencing used PBMCs, collected around atezolizumab (anti-PD-L1) treatment. The source of these receptors is a man aged 60 to 69 with urothelial cancer. Each CDR3 is given with its conserved first and last residue. The D gene is left open where the match is weak. A row's size may be missing; if present it is once, few, many or a size class.

TRBJ2-4 . TRBD2 TRBV7-2 TGTGCCAGCAGCCCAGGGGGGCGACTAGCGGGACTTCAGTACTTC CASSPGGRLAGLQYF
TRBJ2-7 once . TRBV28 TGTGCCAGCAGCGCTAATCGCGAGCAGTACTTC CASSANREQYF
TRBJ2-5 . . TRBV5-4 TGTGCCAGCAGTCAGGTCACGGTTGAAGAGACCCAGTACTTC CASSQVTVEETQYF
TRBJ2-2 . TRBD2 TRBV9 TGTGCCAGCAGCGTAGTAGCGGGGGGGCCAGCCGGGGAGCTGTTTTTT CASSVVAGGPAGELFF
TRBJ2-3 . . TRBV2 TGTGCCAGCACCGGCAGGGATACGCAGTATTTT CASTGRDTQYF
TRBJ2-1 . TRBD2 TRBV14 TGTGCCAGCAGCCTGGGACTAGCGGGAGGTTCCTCCTACAATGAGCAGTTCTTC CASSLGLAGGSSYNEQFF
TRBJ2-2 . . TRBV6-1 TGTGCCAGCAGTGGAGATCTCGGGACAACCTACACCGGGGAGCTGTTTTTT CASSGDLGTTYTGELFF
TRBJ2-5 . TRBD2 TRBV11-2 TGTGCCAGCAGCCCGGGGACTAGTCGTGAGACCCAGTACTTC CASSPGTSRETQYF
TRBJ2-7 . TRBD1 TRBV28 TGTGCCAGCAGTACAGGGGTCGCCTACGAGCAGTACTTC CASSTGVAYEQYF
TRBJ2-7 . . TRBV7-9 TGTGCCAGCAGCTCCGGACAGTCACAGTACTTC CASSSGQSQYF
TRBJ2-2 . TRBD2 TRBV27 TGTGCCAGCAGTAAACCGGGACTACTGAACACCGGGGAGCTGTTTTTT CASSKPGLLNTGELFF
TRBJ1-2 once TRBD1 TRBV7-8 TGTGCCAGCAGCTTGGGACAGGATTATGGCTACACCTTC CASSLGQDYGYTF
TRBJ1-1 . . TRBV11-2 TGTGCCAGCACCGAAGCACCCCTTATGAACACTGAAGCTTTCTTT CASTEAPLMNTEAFF
TRBJ2-3 . . TRBV15 TGTGCCACCAGCGGGGGGACGGGGACAGATACGCAGTATTTT CATSGGTGTDTQYF
TRBJ2-1 . TRBD2 TRBV13 TGTGCCAGCAGCCCCGGGAGGGGGTACAATGAGCAGTTCTTC CASSPGRGYNEQFF
TRBJ1-5 . . TRBV5-1 TGCGCCAGCAGCTTAGGTGGGAGTAGAGATCAGCCCCAGCATTTT CASSLGGSRDQPQHF
TRBJ2-7 many TRBD1 TRBV19 TGTGCCAGTAGTCCCGGGACAGGGGGCTACGAGCAGTACTTC CASSPGTGGYEQYF
TRBJ2-1 . TRBD2 TRBV4-2 TGTGCCAGCAGCCAAGTGCTAGCGGAGAACAATGAGCAGTTCTTC CASSQVLAENNEQFF
TRBJ2-1 . TRBD2 TRBV7-9 TGTGCCAGCAGCTTACTAGCGGATTATTCCAATGAGCAGTTCTTC CASSLLADYSNEQFF
TRBJ1-5 . . TRBV10-3 TGTGCCATCAGGGAAACAGAGAATAGCAATCAGCCCCAGCATTTT CAIRETENSNQPQHF
TRBJ2-1 . TRBD2 TRBV7-6 TGTGCCAGCAGCTTAGGACTAGGGCGGGGGGGCGCCTTAAGCCGGCAGTTCTTC CASSLGLGRGGALSRQFF
TRBJ1-1 few TRBD1 TRBV7-2 TGTGCCAGCAGCTTAGGAGGGACAGGGGGAACTGAAGCTTTCTTT CASSLGGTGGTEAFF
TRBJ1-4 . TRBD1 TRBV5-1 TGCGCCAGCAGCTCACAGGGGGCTTCTAGTGAAAAACTGTTTTTT CASSSQGASSEKLFF
TRBJ2-7 . . TRBV6-5 TGTGCCAGCAGTTACGAGGCTAGCGTCTACGAGCAGTACTTC CASSYEASVYEQYF